The rows below give T cell receptor beta chains drawn from one sample of a study of identical twins. A single record per CDR3 protein comes from TCRdb applying MiXCR to the 5' RACE reads. The repertoire holds 600,000 to 700,000 distinct CDR3 sequences, with approximately 21% as singletons. The sample also formed part of further work on T cells expressing NK-cell markers.

Sequenced: PBMCs. Receptors originate from a woman aged 18-29 years in good health. CDR3s include the opening cysteine and the closing phenylalanine or tryptophan. The D gene is left open where the match is weak. Clone sizes are given selectively: once, few, many, or a class where the clone is expanded.

v_gene	abundance	d_gene	j_gene	CDR3aa	CDR3nt
TRBV7-2	many	.	TRBJ2-2	CASSFLGVTGELFF	TGTGCCAGCAGCTTTTTAGGGGTCACCGGGGAGCTGTTTTTT
TRBV6-2/TRBV6-3	many	.	TRBJ2-1	CASSYSEDYPTDEQFF	TGTGCCAGCAGTTACTCAGAGGACTACCCTACGGATGAGCAGTTCTTC
TRBV18	.	TRBD1	TRBJ2-1	CASSSSRRDRSANEQFF	TGTGCCAGCTCATCGAGCCGGCGGGACAGGTCGGCCAATGAGCAGTTCTTC
TRBV15	few	.	TRBJ2-1	CATSFSNLGRDYNEQFF	TGTGCCACCAGCTTTTCTAATTTAGGGCGGGATTACAATGAGCAGTTCTTC
TRBV7-9	many	.	TRBJ2-5	CASSRGNQGNVRETQYF	TGTGCCAGCAGCAGGGGGAATCAGGGGAATGTTCGAGAGACCCAGTACTTC
TRBV29-1	many	TRBD1	TRBJ1-2	CSVVRGDRPNYGYTF	TGCAGCGTTGTACGTGGGGACAGACCTAACTATGGCTACACCTTC
TRBV2	.	.	TRBJ2-5	CASRDDGETQYF	TGTGCCAGCAGGGACGACGGGGAGACCCAGTACTTC
TRBV18	.	.	TRBJ2-4	CASSVVSDFRRNIQYF	TGTGCCAGCTCAGTGGTGAGCGACTTTAGGAGAAACATTCAGTACTTC
TRBV29-1	many	.	TRBJ1-4	CSVMPANEKLFF	TGCAGCGTTATGCCAGCAAATGAAAAACTGTTTTTT
TRBV29-1	few	.	TRBJ2-1	CSVGVTVDEQFF	TGCAGCGTGGGGGTGACAGTAGATGAGCAGTTCTTC